The next 22 T cell receptor beta chains were all read from a single sample in a study of T cell responses to AZD1222 COVID-19 vaccine. Here immunoSEQ multiplex PCR was the method, and the copy in TCRdb shows in-frame clones only, minus some. This sample carries around 140,000 clones, about 93% of them seen once, and the ten largest clones take 3.5% to 4.5%. The source was peripheral blood, collected 28 days after the second AZD1222 dose. These receptors were collected from an adult who received the AZD1222 COVID-19 vaccine.

The rearrangement joins TRBV7-2 to TRBJ1-1; maybe TRBD1 (6 bases). CDR3 length: 16 residues. Trimming stripped 5 bases from V and 1 base from J, with 17 bases between. Per the germline V gene, CDR1 is SGHTA and CDR2 is FQGNSA. The CDR3 reads CASSPHRVRGNTEAFF. DNA of the CDR3: TGTGCCAGCAGCCCTCACAGGGTAAGGGGGAACACTGAAGCTTTCTTT.

The chain has TRBV4-1 and TRBJ2-3; D possibly uses TRBD1 or TRBD2 (5 bases each). Trimming left V 0 bases short and J 6 bases short, with 16 bases between. This CDR3 region has 16 residues. The V gene's germline CDR1 is MGHRA and CDR2 YSYEKL. CDR3 sequence: CASSQEPGGRADTQYF. Written as DNA, the CDR3 is TGCGCCAGCAGCCAAGAGCCTGGGGGACGGGCTGATACGCAGTATTTT.

This chain links TRBV19 with TRBJ2-1, with 12 positions matching TRBD2. J lost 6 bases, V lost 5 bases, and 5 bases had no gene match. CDR3 length: 15 residues. CDR1 and CDR2 from the germline V gene are LNHDA and SQIVND (reference sequence). CDR3 DNA: TGTGCCAGTAGTCCTAGCGGGAGGGGATCCAATGAGCAGTTCTTC. This sequence encodes CASSPSGRGSNEQFF.

The CDR3 loop is CASSFDRGLWNEQFF. CDR3 sequence (DNA): TGTGCCAGCAGTTTTGACAGGGGGCTGTGGAATGAGCAGTTCTTC. The rearrangement joins TRBV27 to TRBJ2-1; 10 bases fit TRBD1. The germline CDR1 and CDR2 sequences are MNHEY and SMNVEV (reference sequence). V lost 3 bases to trimming and J lost 7 bases; unmatched junction nucleotides: 6. This CDR3 is 15 amino acids long.

The V and J genes are TRBV2 and TRBJ1-3; TRBD1 agrees at 7 bases. Per germline, CDR1 SNHLY and CDR2 FYNNEI. The J segment lost 0 bases and the V segment lost 5 bases, leaving 7 bases of the junction unmatched. This CDR3 comprises 16 residues. The CDR3, as DNA: TGTGCCAGCAGTCGTCTACAGGGGTTCTCTGGAAACACCATATATTTT. Protein product: CASSRLQGFSGNTIYF.

The chain joins TRBV29-1 to TRBJ1-1; D possibly corresponds to TRBD1 (5 bases). The ends were cut back, 7 bases at V and 4 bases at J, with 16 bases in the middle. This CDR3 region has 13 residues. From germline, CDR1 is SQVTM and CDR2 ANQGSEA. DNA for the CDR3: TGCAGCGCCAGGGTGCTCACGGGCACTGAAGCTTTCTTT. This gives the protein CSARVLTGTEAFF.

This clone has only a few counts. This chain connects TRBV15 to TRBJ2-1, with 12 bases lining up with TRBD2. After removal of 1 base from V and 2 bases from J, the junction contained 9 bases not matched to a gene. Germline CDR1 LNHNV, CDR2 YYDKDF (reference sequence). The CDR3 loop spans 19 amino acids. CDR3 residues: CATSRARLAGAGTYNEQFF. Here the CDR3 DNA reads TGTGCCACCAGCAGAGCACGACTAGCGGGAGCGGGGACCTACAATGAGCAGTTCTTC.

The chain uses TRBV6-5 and TRBJ2-7; the D call may be TRBD1 or TRBD2 (5 bases each). This CDR3 has 10 residues. Germline V gene data show CDR1 as MNHEY and CDR2 as SVGAGI. The CDR3 coding sequence is TGTGTCCTGAGGGGATACGAGCAGTACTTC. Translating it yields CVLRGYEQYF.

This chain uses TRBV18 with TRBJ1-2; TRBD1 matches at 7 bases. With 8 bases clipped from V and 6 bases from J, the junction kept 21 bases outside the gene matches. Germline CDR1 is KGHSH and CDR2 is LQKENI. CDR3 length: 17 residues. CDR3 loop: CASAGTWQVGGSDGYTF. The CDR3 DNA is TGTGCCAGCGCCGGAACGTGGCAAGTAGGGGGCAGCGATGGCTACACCTTC.

The rearrangement links TRBV9 to TRBJ1-2; D gene unclear. Trimming stripped 6 bases from V and 3 bases from J, with 15 bases between. CDR3 length equals 14 residues. Germline V lookup: CDR1 SGDLS, CDR2 YYNGEE. The CDR3 region is CASTITIGDYGYTF. The CDR3 DNA sequence: TGTGCCAGCACAATTACAATAGGAGACTATGGCTACACCTTC. Full variable domain (missing parts from reference TRBV9 and TRBJ1-2): DSGVTQTPKHLITATGQRVTLRCSPRSGDLSVYWYQQSLDQGLQFLIQYYNGEERAKGNILERFSAQQFPDLHSELNLSSLELGDSALYFCASTITIGDYGYTFGSGTRLTVV.

This clone was seen a handful of times. This rearrangement joins TRBV19 to TRBJ2-7, with 7 bases that match TRBD1. With 3 bases clipped from V and 6 bases from J, the junction kept 11 bases outside the gene matches. Germline CDR1 and CDR2: LNHDA and SQIVND (reference sequence). The CDR3 is made up of 15 amino acids. The CDR3 nucleotides are TGTGCCAGTAGTATCACTTGGGAGACAGGGTCCGAGCAGTACTTC. Protein: CASSITWETGSEQYF.

The chain combines TRBV18 with TRBJ1-5; D is ambiguous. This CDR3 comprises 14 residues. The V gene's germline CDR1 is KGHSH and CDR2 LQKENI. The germline V and J ends were trimmed by 2 bases and 4 bases, with 9 bases remaining between them. CDR3 residues: CASSPGRDNQPQHF. The DNA for the CDR3 is TGTGCCAGCTCACCAGGGCGAGATAATCAGCCCCAGCATTTT. Using reference TRBV18 and TRBJ1-5 for the parts outside the CDR3, the full variable domain is NAGVMQNPRHLVRRRGQEARLRCSPMKGHSHVYWYRQLPEEGLKFMVYLQKENIIDESGMPKERFSAEFPKEGPSILRIQQVVRGDSAAYFCASSPGRDNQPQHFGDGTRLSIL.

In this sample, this clone turned up a few times. The V and J genes are TRBV27 and TRBJ1-2, with TRBD1 identical over 8 bases. The junction had 6 bases not matched to a gene; V was cut back by 6 bases and J by 6 bases. CDR3 length: 13 residues. Germline V gene data show CDR1 as MNHEY and CDR2 as SMNVEV (reference sequence). The CDR3 bases are TGTGCCAGCAGCCAGGACAGGGAGAATGGCTACACCTTC. It is translated as CASSQDRENGYTF.

The rearrangement links TRBV28 to TRBJ1-4; TRBD1 is a possible D gene (5 bases). The CDR3 runs to 15 residues. Trimming removed 3 bases at V and 3 bases at J, with 11 bases between. The germline V gene has CDR1 MDHEN and CDR2 SYDVKM. The CDR3 DNA reads as TGTGCCAGCAGTTTTATGGGGGGTGCTAATGAAAAACTGTTTTTT. This sequence encodes CASSFMGGANEKLFF.

This chain connects TRBV5-4 to TRBJ1-6, with no clear D. CDR1 and CDR2 (germline): SGHNT, YYREEE (reference sequence). Between the trimmed V and J ends, which lost 0 bases and 9 bases, there was a span of 10 bases. The CDR3 spans 14 residues. In DNA form, the CDR3 reads TGTGCCAGCAGCTTGGACAGAAAAGGTTCACCCCTCCACTTT. Its protein is CASSLDRKGSPLHF.

The V gene is TRBV4-2, the J gene TRBJ2-7, with a weak D call TRBD2 (6 bases). The CDR3 spans 16 residues. V was cut by 0 bases and J by 2 bases, with 14 bases left in between. From germline, CDR1 is LGHNA and CDR2 YNFKEQ. CDR3: CASSQDAGLLAYEQYF. For the CDR3, the DNA is TGTGCCAGCAGCCAAGATGCGGGACTTCTCGCCTACGAGCAGTACTTC.

A few counts support this clone. This chain links TRBV7-9 with TRBJ2-3; D gene uncertain. Germline V gene sequence: CDR1 SEHNR, CDR2 FQNEAQ (reference sequence). The V end was cut by 0 bases, the J end by 6 bases, with 4 bases between. The CDR3 sequence is 12 residues long. In DNA, the CDR3 is TGTGCCAGCAGCTTAGCGAGCGATACGCAGTATTTT. Amino acid sequence: CASSLASDTQYF. The whole variable domain, filled in from reference TRBV7-9 and TRBJ2-3, reads DTGVSQNPRHKITKRGQNVTFRCDPISEHNRLYWYRQTLGQGPEFLTYFQNEAQLEKSRLLSDRFSAERPKGSFSTLEIQRTEQGDSAMYLCASSLASDTQYFGPGTRLTVL.

The chain is built from TRBV2 and TRBJ1-2; 7 bases agree with TRBD1. The junction had 1 base not matched to a gene; V was cut back by 5 bases and J by 7 bases. The CDR3 has 11 amino acids. The germline V gene has CDR1 SNHLY and CDR2 FYNNEI. The CDR3 DNA sequence: TGTGCCAGCAGTCCAGGGGGTGGCTACACCTTC. Translating it yields CASSPGGGYTF. Full variable domain (missing parts from reference TRBV2 and TRBJ1-2): EPEVTQTPSHQVTQMGQEVILRCVPISNHLYFYWYRQILGQKVEFLVSFYNNEISEKSEIFDDQFSVERPDGSNFTLKIRSTKLEDSAMYFCASSPGGGYTFGSGTRLTVV.

This clone appeared a few times. The chain has TRBV10-3 and TRBJ1-5, with 7 bases fitting TRBD1. The CDR3 length is 12 residues. J was trimmed by 4 bases and V by 9 bases; bases with no gene match: 3. Germline CDR1 is ENHRY and CDR2 is SYGVKD. In DNA form, the CDR3 reads TGTGCCATTCGACAGGGAAATCAGCCCCAGCATTTT. Amino acid sequence: CAIRQGNQPQHF.

The chain has TRBV19 and TRBJ2-1; TRBD1 aligns across 10 bases. Looked up from germline, CDR1 is LNHDA and CDR2 is SQIVND (reference sequence). V was pared by 7 bases and J by 9 bases, with 18 bases of the junction left unmatched. This CDR3 comprises 17 residues. Written as DNA, the CDR3 is TGTGCCAGTACCCCGGTAAATCGACGGACAGGGGGAAGTGAGCAGTTCTTC. Its protein product is CASTPVNRRTGGSEQFF. The whole variable domain, filled in from reference TRBV19 and TRBJ2-1, reads DGGITQSPKYLFRKEGQNVTLSCEQNLNHDAMYWYRQDPGQGLRLIYYSQIVNDFQKGDIAEGYSVSREKKESFPLTVTSAQKNPTAFYLCASTPVNRRTGGSEQFFGPGTRLTVL.

The chain carries TRBV7-2 and TRBJ2-3, with a weak D call TRBD1 (5 bases). Germline CDR1 reads SGHTA; CDR2 reads FQGNSA. The germline V and J ends were trimmed by 5 bases and 3 bases, with 18 bases remaining between them. The CDR3 sequence is 16 residues long. CDR3 nucleotide sequence: TGTGCCAGCAGCCGCAGGGTTAATTTTGGTACAGATACGCAGTATTTT. Amino acids: CASSRRVNFGTDTQYF.

This clone has more than one count but fewer than ten. The chain uses TRBV19 and TRBJ1-1; D is unclear. CDR3 length: 15 amino acids. V shed 7 bases and J shed 3 bases, with 18 bases lying between them. From germline, CDR1 is LNHDA and CDR2 SQIVND (reference sequence). The CDR3 sequence: CASTPFLGGDTEAFF. DNA of the CDR3: TGTGCCAGTACCCCTTTCCTTGGCGGGGACACTGAAGCTTTCTTT.